The 27 T cell receptor beta chains below all came from one sample that was sequenced in a study of CD4 and CD8 cells across lung adenocarcinoma regions. TCRdb redid the calling of the PCR reads with MiXCR, one entry per CDR3 protein. The data hold roughly 20,000 distinct CDR3 sequences, with 46% observed a single time. The sample consisted of CD4+ T cells from the margin of a lung tumor. All receptors come from a male donor with lung adenocarcinoma. The CD4 and CD8 labels of this study may be unreliable.

At least ten counts were recorded for this clonotype. The chain recombines TRBV4-1 with TRBJ2-5, with a tentative D call TRBD1 (5 bases). V lost 5 bases and J lost 2, with 12 bases in between. Germline CDR1 MGHRA, CDR2 YSYEKL. CDR3 size: 14 residues. The CDR3 region is CASSESRVQETQYF. Written as DNA, the CDR3 is TGCGCCAGCAGCGAAAGCAGGGTACAAGAGACCCAGTACTTC.

The V gene is TRBV10-2, the J gene TRBJ2-3; 7 nucleotides match TRBD2. Matching the DNA end better, TRBJ2-7 makes the J call doubtful. Per the germline V gene, CDR1 is WSHSY and CDR2 is SAAADI. This CDR3 has 14 residues. CDR3 nucleotides: TGCGCCAGCAGGGGGCTGGGAGGGAAAGATACGCAGTACTTC. It codes for CASRGLGGKDTQYF.

Details on this clonotype: The CDR3 carries no conserved terminal phenylalanine or tryptophan, so it likely arises from a read error. No DNA is shown, since the ends of the CDR3 on it are uncertain; the CDR3 is the one TCRdb lists. V and J are TRBV6-1 and TRBJ2-6. The CDR3 comprises 9 residues, both ends counted. Looked up from germline, CDR1 is MNHNS and CDR2 is SASEGT. CDR3 residues: CASSELGNS.

This clonotype was counted ten times or more. V is TRBV7-2 and J is TRBJ2-1, with D possibly TRBD2 on 6 matching bases. The V end was cut by 6 bases, the J end by 2 bases, with 14 bases between. This CDR3 is 15 amino acids long. CDR1 and CDR2 (germline): SGHTA, FQGNSA. The CDR3 nucleotides are TGTGCCAGCAGTGGGCGCGGAGGGGCCTACAATGAGCAGTTCTTC. The encoded protein is CASSGRGGAYNEQFF.

To note about this clonotype: Sequence at one end of the junction differs from germline and may be a read error. The rearrangement links TRBV27 to TRBJ2-3, with D unclear. Germline values: CDR1 MNHEY, CDR2 SMNVEV (reference sequence). There are 17 residues in the CDR3. This CDR3 is CASSPGRVVSAKNTQYF. CDR3 DNA: TGTGCCAGCAGTCCTGGCCGAGTGGTTTCTGCGAAAAATACGCAGTACTTT.

The chain combines TRBV6-1 with TRBJ2-3; no clear D. The V and J ends lost 6 bases and 2 bases respectively, with 6 bases between them. The CDR3 spans 12 residues. From germline, CDR1 is MNHNS and CDR2 SASEGT. In nucleotides, the CDR3 is TGTGCCAGCAGAGGCTTCACAGATACGCAGTATTTT. Protein sequence: CASRGFTDTQYF.

Only a few counts were recorded for this clonotype. The rearrangement uses TRBV9 and TRBJ2-1; 8 bases agree with TRBD2. V was pared by 0 bases and J by 10 bases, with 3 bases of the junction left unmatched. CDR1 SGDLS and CDR2 YYNGEE come from the germline V gene. This CDR3 has 13 residues. Here the CDR3 reads CASSVAIAGEQFF. CDR3 DNA sequence: TGTGCCAGCAGCGTAGCTATAGCGGGGGAGCAGTTCTTC.

The chain uses TRBV25-1 and TRBJ2-3; no clear D gene. The CDR3 is 12 amino acids. CDR1 is MGHDK and CDR2 is SYGVNS in the germline V gene. Trimming removed 7 bases at V and 2 bases at J, with 7 bases between. The DNA of the CDR3 is TGTGCCAGCAATATAAACACAGATACGCAGTATTTT. It specifies CASNINTDTQYF.

This rearrangement joins TRBV6-1 to TRBJ2-1, with D possibly being TRBD1 (6 bases). Near its end, the DNA agrees better with TRBJ2-5, so the J call may be wrong. In germline, CDR1 is MNHNS, CDR2 SASEGT. This CDR3 region has 15 residues. The CDR3 DNA sequence: TGTGCCAGCAGTGAAGTTTGGGACAATCAAGAGACCCAGTACTTC. Its translation is CASSEVWDNQETQYF.

This clonotype showed up many times. The chain employs TRBV28 and TRBJ1-1; D not certain. V was cut by 7 bases and J by 6 bases, with 0 bases left in between. Germline values: CDR1 MDHEN, CDR2 SYDVKM. The CDR3 covers 8 residues. As DNA, the CDR3 is TGTGCCAGCACTGAAGCTTTCTTT. This sequence encodes CASTEAFF. Looking up the rest from reference TRBV28 and TRBJ1-1 gives the full variable domain: DVKVTQSSRYLVKRTGEKVFLECVQDMDHENMFWYRQDPGLGLRLIYFSYDVKMKEKGDIPEGYSVSREKKERFSLILESASTNQTSMYLCASTEAFFGQGTRLTVV.

V and J are TRBV6-5 and TRBJ1-1; D not resolved. V was pared by 4 bases and J by 2 bases, with 5 bases between. The CDR3 loop spans 12 amino acids. CDR1 is MNHEY, CDR2 SVGAGI, per germline. CDR3 region: CASSWGNTEAFF. CDR3 DNA sequence: TGTGCCAGCAGTTGGGGTAACACTGAAGCTTTCTTT.

This clonotype is categorized as medium-sized (0.01 to 0.1%). The genes are TRBV6-5 and TRBJ2-6, with 12 bases matching TRBD2. This CDR3 comprises 17 residues. J gave up 1 base and V 2 bases, and 0 bases lay outside the gene matches. CDR1 is MNHEY, CDR2 SVGAGI, per germline. The CDR3 reads CASSYGTSGSGANVLTF. The CDR3 DNA reads TGTGCCAGCAGTTACGGGACTAGCGGGTCTGGGGCCAACGTCCTGACTTTC.

About this clonotype: The conserved final phenylalanine or tryptophan is absent from the CDR3, which likely points to a read error. Because the CDR3's place on the DNA is in doubt, the DNA is left out and the CDR3 is given as listed by TCRdb. The chain employs TRBV10-1 and TRBJ2-5; TRBD1 was called by the table and not checked on the DNA. Germline assignment: CDR1 WNHNN and CDR2 SYGVQD (reference sequence). 18 amino acids form the CDR3, both terminal residues included. CDR3 sequence: CASMPGARHRDPVLSPGA.

The CDR3 sequence: CASRLQSGIPEALFF. CDR3 sequence (DNA): TGTGCCAGCAGACTCCAGTCTGGGATTCCCGAGGCGCTGTTTTTT. The rearrangement links TRBV6-5 to TRBJ2-2; D remains unclear. With 6 bases removed from V and 13 bases from J, the gap between germline ends came to 24 bases. Germline CDR1 is MNHEY and CDR2 is SVGAGI. This CDR3 has 15 residues.

The V and J genes are TRBV27 and TRBJ1-2, with D possibly matching TRBD1 (5 bases). The CDR3 is 13 amino acids. Per germline, CDR1 MNHEY and CDR2 SMNVEV (reference sequence). Deletions cut 5 bases from V and 3 bases from J, with 10 bases between. DNA of the CDR3: TGTGCCAGCAGTCCAGGGCTCGACTATGGCTACACCTTC. This codes for CASSPGLDYGYTF.

Points on this clonotype: A junction end diverges from the germline sequence, so it may reflect a read error. The chain recombines TRBV6-1 with TRBJ2-3; D is perhaps TRBD1 or TRBD2 (6 bases each). Germline CDR1 and CDR2: MNHNS and SASEGT. This CDR3 contains 13 residues. CDR3 in amino acids: CAWGPGDADTQYF. CDR3 nucleotides: TGCGCCTGGGGGCCGGGGGACGCAGATACTCAGTATTTT.

The chain employs TRBV10-3 and TRBJ2-1; D uncertain. Per germline, CDR1 ENHRY and CDR2 SYGVKD. The length of the CDR3 is 15 residues. V lost 5 bases to trimming and J lost 0 bases, with 11 bases between them. In DNA form, the CDR3 reads TGTGCCATCAGTCTTGACTTGAGCTCCTACAATGAGCAGTTCTTC. Its protein product is CAISLDLSSYNEQFF.

The rearrangement joins TRBV27 to TRBJ2-1, with no clear D. There are 15 residues in the CDR3. Trimming removed 4 bases at V and 8 bases at J, with 18 bases between. In germline, CDR1 is MNHEY, CDR2 SMNVEV (reference sequence). CDR3 in DNA: TGTGCCAGCAGTTCCATTCGGACCCCTTACGATGAGCAGTTCTTC. This sequence encodes CASSSIRTPYDEQFF.

The V and J genes are TRBV6-1 and TRBJ1-2; possibly TRBD1 for D (6 bases). The CDR3 is 15 amino acids. V lost 6 bases and J lost 8, with 22 bases in between. CDR1 and CDR2 (germline): MNHNS, SASEGT. The CDR3 region is CASRGQRGVIGGYTF. In nucleotides, the CDR3 is TGTGCCAGCAGAGGACAGCGGGGAGTCATCGGAGGCTACACCTTC.

This clonotype was detected ten times or more. This sequence joins TRBV12-3 or TRBV12-4 and TRBJ2-5; a weak D match, TRBD2 (6 bases). Between the trimmed V and J ends, which lost 2 bases and 5 bases, there was a span of 12 bases. This CDR3 has 14 residues. For the CDR3, the DNA is TGTGCCAGCAGTTTATTGGGAGGTTCCGAGACCCAGTACTTC. It translates to CASSLLGGSETQYF.

V usage is TRBV14 and J usage is TRBJ2-3, with 8 bases identical to TRBD1. CDR3 size: 16 residues. Trimming took 3 bases from V and 6 from J; bases not matched to a gene: 11. Germline CDR1 SGHDN, CDR2 FVKESK. CDR3 in amino acids: CASSHSRDRSSDTQYF. Here the CDR3 DNA reads TGTGCCAGCAGCCATTCCCGGGACAGGAGTTCCGATACGCAGTATTTT.

This clonotype was counted many times. The CDR3 coding sequence is TGTGCCAGCAGGTCTGGGTCCTACAATGAGCAGTTCTTC. Residues: CASRSGSYNEQFF. The rearrangement uses TRBV6-5 and TRBJ2-1; no clear D. Germline V gene data show CDR1 as MNHEY and CDR2 as SVGAGI. The length of the CDR3 is 13 residues. The V end lost 6 bases, the J end lost 1 base, and 7 bases lay between the germline ends.

In this sample, this clonotype turned up a few times. The chain uses TRBV6-1 and TRBJ2-1; 10 bases line up with TRBD1. From germline, CDR1 is MNHNS and CDR2 SASEGT. V was pared by 5 bases and J by 10 bases, with 14 bases of the junction left unmatched. The CDR3 contains 16 residues. The CDR3 DNA is TGTGCCAGCAGTCCAGTTCCGGGACAGGGGAAATTCGAGCAGTTCTTC. Its translation is CASSPVPGQGKFEQFF.

This clonotype ranks as medium-sized. The rearrangement uses TRBV6-1 and TRBJ2-1; tentatively, D is TRBD2 (6 bases). Per the germline V gene, CDR1 is MNHNS and CDR2 is SASEGT. This CDR3 region has 14 residues. V gave up 5 bases and J gave up 6 bases, with 14 bases separating them. As DNA, the CDR3 is TGTGCCAGCAGTCGACTAGAGGGAATCAATGAGCAGTTCTTC. This sequence encodes CASSRLEGINEQFF.

The CDR3 bases are TGTGCCAGCAGCTTTTTCATAGCGGGAGGTCGGCAGTTCTTC. This translates into CASSFFIAGGRQFF. V usage is TRBV7-2 and J usage is TRBJ2-1; 10 bases are a match to TRBD2. Germline V lookup: CDR1 SGHTA, CDR2 FQGNSA. This CDR3 spans 14 amino acids. V gave up 3 bases and J gave up 12 bases; unmatched junction bases: 8.

By share, this clonotype ranks as medium-sized. The genes are TRBV6-5 and TRBJ1-2; no firm D call. CDR3 size: 16 residues. CDR1 is MNHEY and CDR2 is SVGAGI in the germline V gene. V was trimmed by 7 bases and J by 4 bases, leaving 22 bases between them. DNA for the CDR3: TGTGCCAGCAATTTGGGTTTCGGCAAATCTTTCTATGGCTACACCTTC. It specifies CASNLGFGKSFYGYTF.

Only a few counts were recorded for this clonotype. The chain carries TRBV24-1 and TRBJ1-2, with TRBD1 identical over 7 bases. There are 12 residues in the CDR3. The V gene's germline CDR1 is KGHDR and CDR2 SFDVKD. The V gene end was trimmed by 10 bases and the J gene end by 4 bases; junction bases not matched to a gene: 5. The CDR3 DNA reads TGTGCCACTAGGGACAGCTTCTATGGCTACACCTTC. Protein: CATRDSFYGYTF.